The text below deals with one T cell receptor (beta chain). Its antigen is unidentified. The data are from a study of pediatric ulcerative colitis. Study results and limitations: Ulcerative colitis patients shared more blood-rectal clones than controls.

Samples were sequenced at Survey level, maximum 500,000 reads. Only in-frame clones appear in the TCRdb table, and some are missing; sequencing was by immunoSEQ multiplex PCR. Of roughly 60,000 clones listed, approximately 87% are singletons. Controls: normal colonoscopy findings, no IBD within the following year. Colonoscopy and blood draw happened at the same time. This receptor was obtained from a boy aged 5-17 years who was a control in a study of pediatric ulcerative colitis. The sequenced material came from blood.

The CDR3 spells CASSPRDTGELFF. The CDR3, as DNA: TGTGCCAGCTCACCCAGGGACACCGGGGAGCTGTTTTTT. V and J are TRBV18 and TRBJ2-2; D is possibly TRBD1 (5 bases). V was clipped by 3 bases and J by 3 bases, with 5 bases between them. This CDR3 contains 13 residues. CDR1 and CDR2 from the germline V gene are KGHSH and LQKENI.